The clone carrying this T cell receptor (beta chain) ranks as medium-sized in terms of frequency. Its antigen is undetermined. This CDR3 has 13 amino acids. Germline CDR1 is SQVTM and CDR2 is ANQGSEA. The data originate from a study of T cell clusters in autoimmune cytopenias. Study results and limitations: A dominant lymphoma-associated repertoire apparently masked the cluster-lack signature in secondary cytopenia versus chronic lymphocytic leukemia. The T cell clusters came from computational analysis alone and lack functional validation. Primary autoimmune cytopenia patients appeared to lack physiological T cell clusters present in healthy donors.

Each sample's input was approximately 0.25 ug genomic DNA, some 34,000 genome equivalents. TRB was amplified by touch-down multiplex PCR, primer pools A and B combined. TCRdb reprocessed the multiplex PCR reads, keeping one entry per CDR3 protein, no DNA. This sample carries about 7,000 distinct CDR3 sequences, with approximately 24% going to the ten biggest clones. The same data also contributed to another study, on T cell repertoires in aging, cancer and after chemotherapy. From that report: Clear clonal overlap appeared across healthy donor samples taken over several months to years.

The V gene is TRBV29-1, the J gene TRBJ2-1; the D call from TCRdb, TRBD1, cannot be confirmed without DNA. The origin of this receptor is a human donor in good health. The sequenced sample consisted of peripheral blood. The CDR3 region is CSARPGQLNEQFF.